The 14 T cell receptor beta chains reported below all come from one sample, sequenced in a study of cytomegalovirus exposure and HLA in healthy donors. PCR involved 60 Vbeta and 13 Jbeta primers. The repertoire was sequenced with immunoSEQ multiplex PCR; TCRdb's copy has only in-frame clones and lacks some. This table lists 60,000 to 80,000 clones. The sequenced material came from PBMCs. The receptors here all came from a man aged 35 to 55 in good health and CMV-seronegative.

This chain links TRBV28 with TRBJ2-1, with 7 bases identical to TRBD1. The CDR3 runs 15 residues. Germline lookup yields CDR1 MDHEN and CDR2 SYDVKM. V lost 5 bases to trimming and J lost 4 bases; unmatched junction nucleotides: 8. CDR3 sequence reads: CASSEGTERYNEQFF. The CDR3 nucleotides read TGTGCCAGCAGTGAAGGGACAGAGAGATACAATGAGCAGTTCTTC. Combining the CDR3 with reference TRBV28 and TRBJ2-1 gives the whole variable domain DVKVTQSSRYLVKRTGEKVFLECVQDMDHENMFWYRQDPGLGLRLIYFSYDVKMKEKGDIPEGYSVSREKKERFSLILESASTNQTSMYLCASSEGTERYNEQFFGPGTRLTVL.

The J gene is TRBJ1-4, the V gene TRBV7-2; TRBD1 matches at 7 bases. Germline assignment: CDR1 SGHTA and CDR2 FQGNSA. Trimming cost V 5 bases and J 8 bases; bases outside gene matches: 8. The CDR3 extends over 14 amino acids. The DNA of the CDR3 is TGTGCCAGCAGCCCAAGGGGGCCGAGAGAAAAACTGTTTTTT. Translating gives CASSPRGPREKLFF.

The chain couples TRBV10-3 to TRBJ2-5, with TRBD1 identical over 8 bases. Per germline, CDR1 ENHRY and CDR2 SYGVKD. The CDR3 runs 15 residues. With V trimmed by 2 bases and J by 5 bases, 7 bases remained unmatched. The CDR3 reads CAISEGRGRMETQYF. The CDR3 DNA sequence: TGTGCCATCAGTGAGGGCAGGGGGCGCATGGAGACCCAGTACTTC.

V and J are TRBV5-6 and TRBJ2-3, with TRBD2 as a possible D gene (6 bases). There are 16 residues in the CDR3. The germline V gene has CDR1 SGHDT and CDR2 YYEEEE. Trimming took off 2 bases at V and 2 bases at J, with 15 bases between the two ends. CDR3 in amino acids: CASSFIWRALTDTQYF. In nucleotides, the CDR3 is TGTGCCAGCAGCTTTATATGGAGGGCCCTCACAGATACGCAGTATTTT.

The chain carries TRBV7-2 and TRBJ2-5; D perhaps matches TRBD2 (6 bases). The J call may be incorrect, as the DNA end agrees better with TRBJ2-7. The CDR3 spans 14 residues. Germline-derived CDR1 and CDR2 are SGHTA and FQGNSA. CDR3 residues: CASSSTSNSYEQYF. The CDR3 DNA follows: TGTGCCAGCAGCTCCACTAGCAATTCCTACGAGCAGTACTTC.

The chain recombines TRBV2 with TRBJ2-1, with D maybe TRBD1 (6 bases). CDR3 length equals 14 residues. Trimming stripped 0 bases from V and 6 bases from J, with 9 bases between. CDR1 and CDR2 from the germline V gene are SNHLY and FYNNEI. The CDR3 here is CASSEANRVNEQFF. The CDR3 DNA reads TGTGCCAGCAGTGAAGCGAACAGGGTCAATGAGCAGTTCTTC.

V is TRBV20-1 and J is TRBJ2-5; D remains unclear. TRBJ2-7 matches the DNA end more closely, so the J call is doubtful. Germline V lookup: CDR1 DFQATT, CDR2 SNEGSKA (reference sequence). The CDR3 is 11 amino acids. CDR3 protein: CSARHGYEQYF. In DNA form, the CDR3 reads TGCAGTGCGAGGCACGGCTACGAGCAGTACTTC.

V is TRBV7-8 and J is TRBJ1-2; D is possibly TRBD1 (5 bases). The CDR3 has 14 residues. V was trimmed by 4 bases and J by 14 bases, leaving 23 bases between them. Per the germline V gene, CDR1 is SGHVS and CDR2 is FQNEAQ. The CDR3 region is CASSSPGGTKPRTF. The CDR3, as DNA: TGTGCCAGCAGCTCCCCTGGGGGGACTAAACCTAGGACCTTC.

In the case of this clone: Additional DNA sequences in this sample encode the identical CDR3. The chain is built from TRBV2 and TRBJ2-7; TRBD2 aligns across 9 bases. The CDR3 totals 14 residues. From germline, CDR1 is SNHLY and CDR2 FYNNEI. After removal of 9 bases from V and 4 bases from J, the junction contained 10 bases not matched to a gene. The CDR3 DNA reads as TGTGCCAGGGGGCCTAGCGGGGCTCGGTACGAGCAGTACTTC. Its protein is CARGPSGARYEQYF.

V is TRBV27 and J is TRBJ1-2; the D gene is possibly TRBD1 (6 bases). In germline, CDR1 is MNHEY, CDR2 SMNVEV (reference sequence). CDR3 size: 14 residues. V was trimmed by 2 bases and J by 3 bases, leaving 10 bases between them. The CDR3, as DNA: TGTGCCAGCAGTTTAACCCAGGGGTACTATGGCTACACCTTC. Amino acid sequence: CASSLTQGYYGYTF.

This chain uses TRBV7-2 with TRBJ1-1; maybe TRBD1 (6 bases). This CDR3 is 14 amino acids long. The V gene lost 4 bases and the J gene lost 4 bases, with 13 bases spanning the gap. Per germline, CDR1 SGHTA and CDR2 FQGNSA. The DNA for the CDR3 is TGTGCCAGCAGCTCACAGGGTCGGGGCACTGAAGCTTTCTTT. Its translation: CASSSQGRGTEAFF.

CDR3 residues: CASSLGSSGRDTQYF. CDR3 nucleotides: TGTGCCAGCAGCTTGGGTTCTAGCGGGAGAGATACGCAGTATTTT. This chain links TRBV5-4 with TRBJ2-3; TRBD2 agrees at 10 bases. The CDR3 covers 15 residues. After removal of 0 bases from V and 5 bases from J, the junction contained 3 bases not matched to a gene. The germline V gene encodes CDR1 SGHNT and CDR2 YYREEE (reference sequence).

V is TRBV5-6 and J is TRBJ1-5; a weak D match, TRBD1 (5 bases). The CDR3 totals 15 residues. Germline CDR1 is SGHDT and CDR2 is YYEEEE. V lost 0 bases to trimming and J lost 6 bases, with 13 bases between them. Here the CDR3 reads CASSLAGVEVQPQHF. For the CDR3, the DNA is TGTGCCAGCAGCTTGGCGGGGGTTGAAGTTCAGCCCCAGCATTTT.

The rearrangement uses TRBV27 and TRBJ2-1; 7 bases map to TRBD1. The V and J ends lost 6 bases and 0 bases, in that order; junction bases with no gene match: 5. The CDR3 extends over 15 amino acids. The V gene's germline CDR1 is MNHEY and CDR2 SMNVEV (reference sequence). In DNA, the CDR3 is TGTGCCAGCAGAGACAGGGCAAACTCCTACAATGAGCAGTTCTTC. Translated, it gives CASRDRANSYNEQFF.